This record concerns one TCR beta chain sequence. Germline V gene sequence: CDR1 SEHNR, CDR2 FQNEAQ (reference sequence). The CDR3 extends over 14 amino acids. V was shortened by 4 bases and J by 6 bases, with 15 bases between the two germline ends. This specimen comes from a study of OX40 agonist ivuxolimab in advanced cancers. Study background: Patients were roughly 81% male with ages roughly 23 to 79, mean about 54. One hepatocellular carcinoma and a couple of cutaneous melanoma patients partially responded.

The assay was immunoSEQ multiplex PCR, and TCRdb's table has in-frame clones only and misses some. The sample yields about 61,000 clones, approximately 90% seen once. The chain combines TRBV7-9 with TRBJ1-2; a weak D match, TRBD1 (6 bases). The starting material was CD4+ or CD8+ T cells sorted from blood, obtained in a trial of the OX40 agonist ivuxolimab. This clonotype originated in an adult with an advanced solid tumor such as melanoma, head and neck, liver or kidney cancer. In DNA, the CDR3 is TGTGCCAGCAGCTCCCCCGGGGGGGGCAATGGCTACACCTTC. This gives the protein CASSSPGGGNGYTF.